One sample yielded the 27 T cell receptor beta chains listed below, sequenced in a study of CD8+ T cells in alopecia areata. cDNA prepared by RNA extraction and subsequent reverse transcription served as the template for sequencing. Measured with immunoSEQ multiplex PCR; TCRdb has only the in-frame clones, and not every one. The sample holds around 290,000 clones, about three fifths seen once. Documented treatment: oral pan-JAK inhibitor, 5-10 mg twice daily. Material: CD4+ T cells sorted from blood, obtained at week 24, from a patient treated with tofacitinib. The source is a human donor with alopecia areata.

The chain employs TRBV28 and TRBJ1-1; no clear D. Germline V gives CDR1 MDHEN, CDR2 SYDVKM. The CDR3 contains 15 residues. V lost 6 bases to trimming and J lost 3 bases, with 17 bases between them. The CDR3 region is CASSYQRRAHTEAFF. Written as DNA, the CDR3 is TGTGCCAGCAGCTACCAGCGTCGAGCGCACACTGAAGCTTTCTTT.

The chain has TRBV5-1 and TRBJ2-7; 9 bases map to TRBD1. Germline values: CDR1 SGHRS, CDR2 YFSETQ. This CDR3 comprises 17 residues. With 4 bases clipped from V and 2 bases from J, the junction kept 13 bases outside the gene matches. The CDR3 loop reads CASSRTIPGTGTYEQYF. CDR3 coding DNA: TGCGCCAGCAGCCGGACCATTCCCGGGACAGGGACCTACGAGCAGTACTTC.

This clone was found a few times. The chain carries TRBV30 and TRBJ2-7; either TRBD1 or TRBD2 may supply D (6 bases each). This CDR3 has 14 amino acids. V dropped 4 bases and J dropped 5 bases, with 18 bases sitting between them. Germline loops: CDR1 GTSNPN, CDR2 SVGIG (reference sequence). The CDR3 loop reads CAWNRGSGENEQYF. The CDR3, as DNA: TGTGCCTGGAATCGGGGGTCAGGGGAGAACGAGCAGTACTTC. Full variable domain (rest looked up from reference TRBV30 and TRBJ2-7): SQTIHQWPATLVQPVGSPLSLECTVEGTSNPNLYWYRQAAGRGLQLLFYSVGIGQISSEVPQNLSASRPQDRQFILSSKKLLLSDSGFYLCAWNRGSGENEQYFGPGTRLTVT.

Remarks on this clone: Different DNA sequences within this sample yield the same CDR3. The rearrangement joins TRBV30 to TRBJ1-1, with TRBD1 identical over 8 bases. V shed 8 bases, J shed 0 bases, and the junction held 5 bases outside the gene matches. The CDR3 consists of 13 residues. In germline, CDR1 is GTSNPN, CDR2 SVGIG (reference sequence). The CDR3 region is CARGQGMNTEAFF. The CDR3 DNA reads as TGTGCCAGAGGACAGGGAATGAACACTGAAGCTTTCTTT.

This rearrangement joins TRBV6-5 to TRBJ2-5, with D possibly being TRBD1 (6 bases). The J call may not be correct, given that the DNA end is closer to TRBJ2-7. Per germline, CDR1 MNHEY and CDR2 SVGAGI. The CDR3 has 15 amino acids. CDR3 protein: CASSPVWDNNYEQYF. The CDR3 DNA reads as TGTGCCAGCAGCCCTGTGTGGGACAACAACTACGAGCAGTACTTC.

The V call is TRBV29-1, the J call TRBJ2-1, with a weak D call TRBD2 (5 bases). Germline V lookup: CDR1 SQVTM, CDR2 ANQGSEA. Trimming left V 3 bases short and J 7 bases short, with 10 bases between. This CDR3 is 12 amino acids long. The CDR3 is CSVDSGVNEQFF. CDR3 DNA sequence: TGCAGCGTTGATTCCGGGGTGAATGAGCAGTTCTTC.

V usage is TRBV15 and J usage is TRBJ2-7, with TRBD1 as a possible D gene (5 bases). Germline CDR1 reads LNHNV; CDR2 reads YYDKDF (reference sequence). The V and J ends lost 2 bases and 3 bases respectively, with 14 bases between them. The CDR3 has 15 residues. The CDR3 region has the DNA TGTGCCACCAGCAGAAGGGGAATACAGGTCTACGAGCAGTACTTC. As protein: CATSRRGIQVYEQYF.

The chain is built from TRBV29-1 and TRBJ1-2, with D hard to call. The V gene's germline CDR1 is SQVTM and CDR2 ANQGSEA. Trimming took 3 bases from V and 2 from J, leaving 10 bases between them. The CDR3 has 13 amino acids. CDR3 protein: CSVESGSNYGYTF. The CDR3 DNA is TGCAGCGTTGAGTCGGGCAGCAACTATGGCTACACCTTC.

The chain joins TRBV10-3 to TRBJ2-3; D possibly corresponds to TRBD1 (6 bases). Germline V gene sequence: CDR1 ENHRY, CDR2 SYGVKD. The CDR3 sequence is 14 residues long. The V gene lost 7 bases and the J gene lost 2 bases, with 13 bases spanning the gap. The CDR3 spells CAIKRGSDTDTQYF. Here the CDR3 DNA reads TGTGCCATCAAGAGGGGGTCCGACACAGATACGCAGTATTTT.

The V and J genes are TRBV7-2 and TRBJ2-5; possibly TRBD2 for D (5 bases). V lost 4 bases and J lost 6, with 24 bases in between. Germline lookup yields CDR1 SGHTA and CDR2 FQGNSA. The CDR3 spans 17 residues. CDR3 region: CASSSLRGLPGMKTQYF. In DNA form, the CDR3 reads TGTGCCAGCAGCTCACTCCGAGGGCTTCCGGGGATGAAGACCCAGTACTTC.

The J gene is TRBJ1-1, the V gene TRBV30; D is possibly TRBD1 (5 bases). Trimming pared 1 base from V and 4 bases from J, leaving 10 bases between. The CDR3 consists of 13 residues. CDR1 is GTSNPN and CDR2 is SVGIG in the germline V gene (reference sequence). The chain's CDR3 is CAWSAGHGTEAFF. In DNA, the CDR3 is TGTGCCTGGAGTGCAGGGCACGGCACTGAAGCTTTCTTT.

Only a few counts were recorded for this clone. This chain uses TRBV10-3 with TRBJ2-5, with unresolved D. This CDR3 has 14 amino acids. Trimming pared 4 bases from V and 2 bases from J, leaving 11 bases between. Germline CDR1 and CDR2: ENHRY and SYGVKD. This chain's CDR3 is CAISGGGSQETQYF. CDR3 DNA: TGTGCCATCAGTGGAGGCGGCTCACAAGAGACCCAGTACTTC.

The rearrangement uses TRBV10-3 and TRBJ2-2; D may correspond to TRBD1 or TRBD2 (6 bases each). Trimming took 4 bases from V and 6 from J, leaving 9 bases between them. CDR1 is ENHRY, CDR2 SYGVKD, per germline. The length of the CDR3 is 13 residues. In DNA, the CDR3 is TGTGCCATCAGTGCCGGGGGCCCCGGGGAGCTGTTTTTT. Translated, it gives CAISAGGPGELFF.

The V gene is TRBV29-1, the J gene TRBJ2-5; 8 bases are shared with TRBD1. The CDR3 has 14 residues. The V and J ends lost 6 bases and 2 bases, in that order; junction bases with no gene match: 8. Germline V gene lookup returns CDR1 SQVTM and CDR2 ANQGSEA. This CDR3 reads CSVATGGRQETQYF. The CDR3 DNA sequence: TGCAGCGTCGCTACAGGGGGTCGGCAAGAGACCCAGTACTTC.

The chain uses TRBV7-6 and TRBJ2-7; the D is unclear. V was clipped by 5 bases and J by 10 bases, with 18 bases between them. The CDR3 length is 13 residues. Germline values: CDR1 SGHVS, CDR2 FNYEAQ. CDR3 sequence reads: CASSPTSVIAQYF. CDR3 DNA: TGTGCCAGCAGCCCAACGAGCGTGATAGCTCAGTACTTC. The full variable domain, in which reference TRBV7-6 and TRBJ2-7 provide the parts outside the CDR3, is GAGVSQSPRYKVTKRGQDVALRCDPISGHVSLYWYRQALGQGPEFLTYFNYEAQQDKSGLPNDRFSAERPEGSISTLTIQRTEQRDSAMYRCASSPTSVIAQYFGPGTRLTVT.

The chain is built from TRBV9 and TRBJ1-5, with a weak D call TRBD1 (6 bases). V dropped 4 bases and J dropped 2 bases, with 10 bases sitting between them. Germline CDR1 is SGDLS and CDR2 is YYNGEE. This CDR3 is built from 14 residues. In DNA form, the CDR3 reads TGTGCCAGCAGCAACTCAGGGGGCAATCAGCCCCAGCATTTT. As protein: CASSNSGGNQPQHF.

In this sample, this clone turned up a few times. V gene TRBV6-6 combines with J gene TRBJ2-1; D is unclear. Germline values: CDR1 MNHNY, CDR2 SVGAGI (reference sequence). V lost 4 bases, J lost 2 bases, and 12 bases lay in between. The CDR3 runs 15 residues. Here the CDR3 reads CASSLRQPAYNEQFF. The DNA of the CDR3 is TGTGCCAGCAGTTTGCGGCAGCCAGCCTACAATGAGCAGTTCTTC.

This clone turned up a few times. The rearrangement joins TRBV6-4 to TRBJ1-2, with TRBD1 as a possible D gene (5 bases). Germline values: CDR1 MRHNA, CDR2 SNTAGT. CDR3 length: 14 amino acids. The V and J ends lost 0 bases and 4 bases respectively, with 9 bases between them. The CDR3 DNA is TGTGCCAGCAGTGACTCGGGGGGTATCTATGGCTACACCTTC. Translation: CASSDSGGIYGYTF.

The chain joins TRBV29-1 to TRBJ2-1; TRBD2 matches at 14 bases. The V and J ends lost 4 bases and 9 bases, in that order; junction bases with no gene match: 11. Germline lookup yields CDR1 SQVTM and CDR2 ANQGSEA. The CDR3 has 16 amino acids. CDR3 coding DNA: TGCAGCGTTGGAATCATGACTAGCGGGGGGGCGGGTGAGCAGTTCTTC. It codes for CSVGIMTSGGAGEQFF.

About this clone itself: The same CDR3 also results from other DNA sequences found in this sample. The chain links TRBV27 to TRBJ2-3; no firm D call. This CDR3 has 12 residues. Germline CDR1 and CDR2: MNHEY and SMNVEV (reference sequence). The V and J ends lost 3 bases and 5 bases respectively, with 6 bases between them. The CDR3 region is CASSFGGDTQYF. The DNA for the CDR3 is TGTGCCAGCAGTTTTGGTGGAGATACGCAGTATTTT.

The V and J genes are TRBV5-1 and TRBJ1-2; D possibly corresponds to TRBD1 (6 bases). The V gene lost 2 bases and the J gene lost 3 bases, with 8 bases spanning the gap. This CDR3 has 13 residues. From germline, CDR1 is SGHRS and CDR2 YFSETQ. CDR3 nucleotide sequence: TGCGCCAGCAGCTTCGAGGGGGACTATGGCTACACCTTC. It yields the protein CASSFEGDYGYTF. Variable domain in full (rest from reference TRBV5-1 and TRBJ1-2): KAGVTQTPRYLIKTRGQQVTLSCSPISGHRSVSWYQQTPGQGLQFLFEYFSETQRNKGNFPGRFSGRQFSNSRSEMNVSTLELGDSALYLCASSFEGDYGYTFGSGTRLTVV.

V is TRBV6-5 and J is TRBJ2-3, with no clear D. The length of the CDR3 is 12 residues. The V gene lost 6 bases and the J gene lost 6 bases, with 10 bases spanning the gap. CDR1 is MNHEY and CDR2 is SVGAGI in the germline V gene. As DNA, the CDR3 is TGTGCCAGCAGGCAATTGGGGGATACGCAGTATTTT. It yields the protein CASRQLGDTQYF.

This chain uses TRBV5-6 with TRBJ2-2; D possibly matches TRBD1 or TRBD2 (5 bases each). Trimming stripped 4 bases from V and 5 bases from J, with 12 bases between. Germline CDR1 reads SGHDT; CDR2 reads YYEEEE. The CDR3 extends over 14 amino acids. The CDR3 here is CASSPGRVTGELFF. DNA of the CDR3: TGTGCCAGCAGCCCGGGACGGGTGACCGGGGAGCTGTTTTTT.

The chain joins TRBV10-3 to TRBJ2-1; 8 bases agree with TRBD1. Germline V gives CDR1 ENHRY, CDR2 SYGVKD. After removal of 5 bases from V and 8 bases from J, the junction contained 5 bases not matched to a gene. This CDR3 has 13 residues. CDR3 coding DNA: TGTGCCATCAGTTTGGACAGGGACCATGAGCAGTTCTTC. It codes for CAISLDRDHEQFF.

The CDR3 region is CASKFSLGEQYF. CDR3 in DNA: TGTGCCAGCAAATTCAGTCTGGGCGAGCAGTACTTC. The chain is built from TRBV2 and TRBJ2-7; D remains ambiguous. Per the germline V gene, CDR1 is SNHLY and CDR2 is FYNNEI. The V gene lost 7 bases and the J gene lost 6 bases, with 13 bases spanning the gap. The CDR3 has 12 residues.

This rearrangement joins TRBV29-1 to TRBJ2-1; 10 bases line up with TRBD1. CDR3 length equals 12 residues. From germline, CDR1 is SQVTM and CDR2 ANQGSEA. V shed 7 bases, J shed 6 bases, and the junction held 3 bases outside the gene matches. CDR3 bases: TGCAGCGCTCGGACAGGGGGCAATGAGCAGTTCTTC. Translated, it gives CSARTGGNEQFF.

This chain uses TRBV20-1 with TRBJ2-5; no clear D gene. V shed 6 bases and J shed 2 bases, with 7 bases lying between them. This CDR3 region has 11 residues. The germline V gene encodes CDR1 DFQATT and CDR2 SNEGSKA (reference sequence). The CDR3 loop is CSAGFQETQYF. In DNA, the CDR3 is TGCAGTGCAGGGTTTCAAGAGACCCAGTACTTC.